This T cell receptor beta chain was sequenced for a study of T cells expressing NK-cell markers (TCRdb year 2020). Describing the broader study: In sorted CD3+CD56+NKG2C+, CD3+CD56+NKG2C- and CD3+CD56-NKG2C+ T-cell subsets from eight donors, TCR beta-chain repertoires were profiled. Sequencing of the libraries produced 2 x 150 bp reads on Illumina HiSeq 2000/2500, MiSeq or NextSeq. Among the eight sequenced donors, only one was HCMV-seronegative, while the other seven were HCMV-seropositive. The study sequenced eight donors, all healthy volunteers chosen at random: three men and five women.

In regard to this clonotype: It has no known antigen specificity.

To determine HCMV serostatus, a commercial ELISA kit was used to detect HCMV-specific IgG in serum. Peripheral blood mononuclear cells were isolated from blood by Ficoll density gradient centrifugation. Inclusive of the bounding cysteine and phenylalanine, the CDR3 is 15 residues long. There is no recorded DNA. Based on the germline V gene (reference sequence), the CDR1 and CDR2 sequences are LGHDT and YNNKEL. The sequencer listed for this sample is Illumina HiSeq 2000. TCR beta cDNA libraries were prepared using 5'RACE template switching, which introduced a universal primer site and unique molecular identifiers. Priming for cDNA synthesis came from the TCR beta constant segment, and two successive PCR amplification steps followed. For the original study's pipeline: MIGEC was used to demultiplex reads and group the reads by UMI, and MiTCR was used to assemble and quantify clonotypes. Only TCR cDNA sequences supported by at least two reads were kept to exclude erroneous sequences. Downstream repertoire analysis used the tcR package, and clonotypes were matched across fractions by CDR3 nucleotide sequence plus V segment. Antigen specificity was annotated against VDJdb with VDJmatch, allowing one amino acid substitution in CDR3. One entry per CDR3 protein sequence results from the TCRdb reprocessing of the reads, with DNA left out. The V and J calls, along with clone size, are taken from TCRdb and not from the paper's own processing. This sample's listing comprises about 370,000 distinct CDR3 sequences. The top ten clones comprise around a tenth of the sample.

The research as a whole found: Those dominant clonotypes were again the most abundant among CD3+CD56-NKG2C+ cells in a few donors, at about 25-60.1%. In several donors, the dominant CD3+CD56+NKG2C+ clonotypes were among the top 10 CD8+ clonotypes and accounted for roughly 1.0-7.5% of CD8+ T cells. Whether the expanded NKG2C-expressing T cell clones were specific for HCMV antigens remained unclear.

Source material: blood T cells: a sorted CD56 or NKG2C T cell subset, CD4+ or CD8+ T cells, or bulk PBMC T cells (not recorded which). This receptor chain uses TRBV3-1 and TRBJ2-5; the TRBD1 assignment by TCRdb is unverifiable without DNA. This TCR derives from a woman in her forties or fifties in good health. Donor details come from another sample of the same person, matched by shared clones. This receptor carries the CDR3 CASSPWDSQQETQYF.